This TCR beta chain was captured by sequencing in a study of regulatory T cells in long-lasting Graves disease. As for the study in general: Treatment with antithyroid drugs for over 5 years, together with positive TSH receptor antibodies, meant persistent Graves' disease.

Only one count was recorded for this clonotype. Its specificity is not known. The study's findings and limits: Less diverse TCR repertoires were seen in persistent Graves' patients than in newly diagnosed ones. Among persistent patients, a larger number of public clonotypes were shared (about 2,800) than among newly diagnosed patients (about 950). Study of thyroid tissue was not done, with only peripheral blood studied.

CDR3 length: 17 residues. CDR1 SGHTA and CDR2 FQGNSA come from the germline V gene. Unmatched junction bases numbered 8, after V lost 5 bases and J lost 1 base. This sample's time point: persistent/refractory GD, antithyroid drugs over 5 years with positive TRAb. Following extraction of RNA from PBMCs, that RNA was used to make the TCR library. According to the study, TCR beta libraries were built with iRepertoire HTBI primers and CDR3-region Arm-PCR. One entry per CDR3 protein, called by TCRdb with MiXCR from the multiplex PCR reads. Of approximately 290,000 distinct CDR3 sequences listed, roughly a fifth are singletons.

The V and J genes are TRBV7-2 and TRBJ2-5; TRBD2 matches at 12 bases. The clonotype was recovered from a female donor with Graves disease. Sequencing was performed on peripheral blood mononuclear cells (PBMCs), taken when the disease was refractory, from a patient treated with antithyroid drugs. The CDR3 DNA reads TGTGCCAGCAGCCCGACTAGCGGGAGAAGGGTCCAAGAGACCCAGTACTTC. The encoded protein is CASSPTSGRRVQETQYF.